This entry lists 27 T cell receptor beta chains sequenced from one sample in a study of human T cells and chemical hapten exposure. Using its own MiXCR run on the RACE reads, TCRdb lists one record per CDR3 protein. In the table there are roughly 40,000 distinct CDR3 sequences, 9.5% to 15% of which are singletons. Indicated time point: pre-sensitization, week 0. Treatment noted: therapeutic diphenylcyclopropenone sensitization with weekly scalp DPC. Specimen: whole blood, collected in connection with sensitization to the hapten diphenylcyclopropenone (DPC). These receptors came from a woman in her 30s with alopecia areata. Some clones in this sample may be carry-over from other donors' samples.

This clonotype has ten or more counts. The genes are TRBV7-9 and TRBJ2-7; TRBD1 is a possible D gene (6 bases). Looked up from germline, CDR1 is SEHNR and CDR2 is FQNEAQ (reference sequence). The CDR3 spans 18 residues. Trimming stripped 5 bases from V and 6 bases from J, with 29 bases between. CDR3 sequence: CASSPPRGHGLERVEQYF. The CDR3 nucleotides read TGTGCCAGCAGCCCACCTAGGGGACACGGATTGGAAAGGGTCGAGCAGTACTTC.

At least ten counts were recorded for this clonotype. This chain links TRBV7-3 with TRBJ2-1; TRBD2 agrees at 14 bases. Per germline, CDR1 SGHTA and CDR2 FQGTGA. V lost 5 bases and J lost 9; bases outside the gene matches: 12. The CDR3 spans 17 residues. The CDR3 reads CASSPGTSGRPDGEQFF. Written as DNA, the CDR3 is TGTGCCAGCAGCCCCGGGACTAGCGGGAGACCGGACGGTGAGCAGTTCTTC.

This clonotype was observed at least ten times. This sequence joins TRBV7-3 and TRBJ2-7, with TRBD1 identical over 9 bases. After removal of 5 bases from V and 5 bases from J, the junction contained 10 bases not matched to a gene. There are 15 residues in the CDR3. The germline V gene encodes CDR1 SGHTA and CDR2 FQGTGA. The chain's CDR3 is CASSPGRTGVHEQYF. CDR3 bases: TGTGCCAGCAGCCCAGGCAGGACAGGGGTCCACGAGCAGTACTTC.

This clonotype was detected many times. The V and J genes are TRBV12-3 or TRBV12-4 and TRBJ1-2, with D perhaps matching TRBD1 (5 bases). With 7 bases removed from V and 7 bases from J, the gap between germline ends came to 13 bases. CDR3 size: 12 residues. CDR3 sequence (DNA): TGTGCCAGCAACCTAAGGGGTGGTGGCTACACCTTC. It translates to CASNLRGGGYTF.

This clonotype has at least ten counts. The chain employs TRBV6-6 and TRBJ1-5; D ambiguous. The CDR3 sequence is 20 residues long. Germline V lookup: CDR1 MNHNY, CDR2 SVGAGI (reference sequence). V was shortened by 2 bases and J by 5 bases, with 28 bases between the two germline ends. CDR3 in DNA: TGTGCCAGCAGTTACGTAGTAGTAGCCGGCCCGGCCACCTCCTATCAGCCCCAGCATTTT. Amino acid sequence: CASSYVVVAGPATSYQPQHF.

At least ten counts were recorded for this clonotype. The V and J genes are TRBV5-1 and TRBJ1-2; D ambiguous. In germline, CDR1 is SGHRS, CDR2 YFSETQ. The CDR3 sequence is 14 residues long. Trimming left V 0 bases short and J 8 bases short, with 14 bases between. As DNA, the CDR3 is TGCGCCAGCAGCTTGGAGGGCCAGCCGGTGGGCTACACCTTC. It translates to CASSLEGQPVGYTF.

This clonotype was seen a handful of times. This chain connects TRBV4-1 to TRBJ2-7; the match to TRBD1 covers 7 bases. The CDR3 covers 13 residues. Germline V gene data show CDR1 as MGHRA and CDR2 as YSYEKL. Trimming took 3 bases from V and 6 from J; bases not matched to a gene: 5. The CDR3 sequence: CASSQQRDSEQYF. The CDR3 region has the DNA TGCGCCAGCAGCCAGCAAAGGGACAGCGAGCAGTACTTC.

This clonotype was recorded once. CDR3 residues: CASSAEEGTAPYEQYF. CDR3 DNA sequence: TGTGCCAGCAGCGCGGAGGAAGGGACAGCTCCCTACGAGCAGTACTTC. The chain uses TRBV4-2 and TRBJ2-7; 7 bases are a match to TRBD1. This CDR3 is built from 16 residues. The germline gives CDR1 LGHNA, CDR2 YNFKEQ. The trim removed 5 bases at V and 2 bases at J, leaving 12 bases unmatched.

This rearrangement joins TRBV29-1 to TRBJ2-3; 7 bases align to TRBD2. With 3 bases clipped from V and 2 bases from J, the junction kept 8 bases outside the gene matches. There are 15 residues in the CDR3. The germline CDR1 and CDR2 sequences are SQVTM and ANQGSEA. CDR3 protein: CSVDLADPITDTQYF. For the CDR3, the DNA is TGCAGCGTTGATCTAGCGGACCCCATCACAGATACGCAGTATTTT.

This clonotype showed up many times. This rearrangement joins TRBV18 to TRBJ1-6; TRBD1 might be the D (5 bases). The length of the CDR3 is 14 residues. Trimming cost V 3 bases and J 10 bases, with 13 bases left between them. Per the germline V gene, CDR1 is KGHSH and CDR2 is LQKENI. The CDR3 DNA follows: TGTGCCAGCTCACCGGGGGGAAGGGACTCACCCCTCCACTTT. As protein: CASSPGGRDSPLHF.

This clonotype was recorded many times. V usage is TRBV6-2 or TRBV6-3 and J usage is TRBJ1-5; D gene unclear. V was shortened by 8 bases and J by 4 bases, with 9 bases between the two germline ends. The germline CDR1 and CDR2 sequences are MNHEY and SVGEGT. The CDR3 extends over 12 amino acids. In nucleotides, the CDR3 is TGTGCCAGCTCCATCCGGAATCAGCCCCAGCATTTT. It codes for CASSIRNQPQHF.

This clonotype showed up many times. The chain combines TRBV6-5 with TRBJ2-1; the D call may be TRBD1 or TRBD2 (6 bases each). This CDR3 is built from 13 residues. The V and J ends lost 3 bases and 10 bases respectively, with 13 bases between them. The germline V gene has CDR1 MNHEY and CDR2 SVGAGI. CDR3 sequence reads: CASSYGGRGEQFF. The CDR3 DNA is TGTGCCAGCAGTTATGGGGGGCGAGGCGAGCAGTTCTTC.

This clonotype was seen a few times. V is TRBV27 and J is TRBJ1-5; D ambiguous. The V gene lost 3 bases and the J gene lost 0 bases, with 9 bases spanning the gap. Germline CDR1 MNHEY, CDR2 SMNVEV (reference sequence). The CDR3 is made up of 15 amino acids. CDR3 loop: CASSFNWDSNQPQHF. The CDR3, as DNA: TGTGCCAGCAGTTTCAACTGGGATAGCAATCAGCCCCAGCATTTT.

This clonotype showed up just a few times. CDR3 region: CASSWGTANTGELFF. The CDR3 region has the DNA TGTGCCAGCAGCTGGGGGACGGCTAACACCGGGGAGCTGTTTTTT. V usage is TRBV7-6 and J usage is TRBJ2-2; D is possibly TRBD1 or TRBD2 (5 bases each). Germline CDR1 SGHVS, CDR2 FNYEAQ. This CDR3 comprises 15 residues. V was cut by 4 bases and J by 2 bases, with 11 bases left in between.

The chain joins TRBV2 to TRBJ1-3, with 9 bases identical to TRBD1. Trimming cost V 4 bases and J 2 bases; bases outside gene matches: 9. Germline CDR1 is SNHLY and CDR2 is FYNNEI. This CDR3 has 17 residues. CDR3 in amino acids: CASSVTPQGAAGNTIYF. The CDR3 DNA sequence: TGTGCCAGCAGTGTGACTCCACAGGGGGCAGCTGGAAACACCATATATTTT.

The genes are TRBV20-1 and TRBJ2-7, with TRBD2 matching 9 bases. Per germline, CDR1 DFQATT and CDR2 SNEGSKA (reference sequence). With 2 bases clipped from V and 7 bases from J, the junction kept 12 bases outside the gene matches. The CDR3 runs to 15 residues. The CDR3 sequence is CSARKSPLAGMEQYF. For the CDR3, the DNA is TGCAGTGCTAGAAAGTCTCCGCTAGCGGGAATGGAGCAGTACTTC.

This clonotype was picked up a small number of times. J is TRBJ2-3 and V is TRBV6-6; 7 positions match TRBD1. Looked up from germline, CDR1 is MNHNY and CDR2 is SVGAGI (reference sequence). This CDR3 region has 15 residues. The V and J ends lost 6 bases and 2 bases, in that order; junction bases with no gene match: 8. For the CDR3, the DNA is TGTGCCAGCAGGGGCCGGGACAGACCCACAGATACGCAGTATTTT. It codes for CASRGRDRPTDTQYF.

J is TRBJ1-2 and V is TRBV29-1; TRBD1 matches at 10 bases. The trim removed 4 bases at V and 1 base at J, leaving 3 bases unmatched. The CDR3 length is 14 residues. Germline lookup yields CDR1 SQVTM and CDR2 ANQGSEA. This CDR3 is CSVVGTGDNYGYTF. DNA of the CDR3: TGCAGCGTTGTAGGGACAGGGGATAACTATGGCTACACCTTC. Looking up the rest from reference TRBV29-1 and TRBJ1-2 gives the full variable domain: SAVISQKPSRDICQRGTSLTIQCQVDSQVTMMFWYRQQPGQSLTLIATANQGSEATYESGFVIDKFPISRPNLTFSTLTVSNMSPEDSSIYLCSVVGTGDNYGYTFGSGTRLTVV.

This clonotype was found a few times. CDR3 sequence (DNA): TGTGCCATCAGTGAGTCGGGGGGAGAGGGTGAGACCCAGTACTTC. Translation gives CAISESGGEGETQYF. V usage is TRBV10-3 and J usage is TRBJ2-5; tentatively, D is TRBD2 (6 bases). V lost 0 bases to trimming and J lost 5 bases, with 13 bases between them. The CDR3 runs 15 residues. Germline CDR1 reads ENHRY; CDR2 reads SYGVKD.

The V and J genes are TRBV6-5 and TRBJ1-1; D unclear. The CDR3 has 13 amino acids. Trimming took off 4 bases at V and 0 bases at J, with 6 bases between the two ends. The germline gives CDR1 MNHEY, CDR2 SVGAGI. The CDR3, as DNA: TGTGCCAGCAGTTTAACAGTGAACACTGAAGCTTTCTTT. The encoded protein is CASSLTVNTEAFF.

The chain uses TRBV2 and TRBJ1-1, with a weak D call TRBD1 (5 bases). From germline, CDR1 is SNHLY and CDR2 FYNNEI. The V end was cut by 6 bases, the J end by 8 bases, with 7 bases between. This CDR3 spans 10 amino acids. CDR3 region: CASRYREAFF. The CDR3 DNA reads TGTGCCAGCAGGTACAGGGAAGCTTTCTTT. The full variable domain, in which reference TRBV2 and TRBJ1-1 provide the parts outside the CDR3, is EPEVTQTPSHQVTQMGQEVILRCVPISNHLYFYWYRQILGQKVEFLVSFYNNEISEKSEIFDDQFSVERPDGSNFTLKIRSTKLEDSAMYFCASRYREAFFGQGTRLTVV.

V is TRBV28 and J is TRBJ1-6, with D unresolved. This CDR3 is built from 12 residues. Per the germline V gene, CDR1 is MDHEN and CDR2 is SYDVKM. Trimming removed 4 bases from V and 8 bases from J, with 6 bases in between. The CDR3 loop is CASSSTYSPLHF. For the CDR3, the DNA is TGTGCCAGCAGTTCGACCTATTCACCCCTCCACTTT.

In this sample, this clonotype turned up many times. CDR3 coding DNA: TGTGCCAGCAGTTTAGGGGGGGCTGGGGCCAACGTCCTGACTTTC. This encodes CASSLGGAGANVLTF. The J gene is TRBJ2-6, the V gene TRBV12-3 or TRBV12-4; a weak D match, TRBD2 (6 bases). Trimming left V 1 base short and J 2 bases short, with 6 bases between. The CDR3 runs 15 residues.

In its sample, this clonotype was seen many times. In DNA form, the CDR3 reads TGCAGTGCTAGAGTGTGGGTGGATGAGCAGTTCTTC. Residues: CSARVWVDEQFF. The V call is TRBV20-1, the J call TRBJ2-1; D is uncertain. The germline V gene has CDR1 DFQATT and CDR2 SNEGSKA (reference sequence). V was pared by 1 base and J by 8 bases, with 9 bases between. The CDR3 spans 12 residues.

This clonotype was counted only a few times. This sequence joins TRBV12-3 or TRBV12-4 and TRBJ1-5; D unclear. Trimming took 0 bases from V and 4 from J, leaving 1 base between them. The CDR3 consists of 12 residues. The CDR3 loop reads CASSLANQPQHF. The CDR3 DNA is TGTGCCAGCAGTTTAGCAAATCAGCCCCAGCATTTT.

The CDR3 bases are TGTGCCAGCAGCCAGATGACAGGGGGCCGAGAGACCCAGTACTTC. The encoded protein is CASSQMTGGRETQYF. This chain uses TRBV7-2 with TRBJ2-5; 10 positions match TRBD1. The CDR3 sequence is 15 residues long. Unmatched junction bases numbered 7, after V lost 5 bases and J lost 4 bases. Germline lookup yields CDR1 SGHTA and CDR2 FQGNSA.

The V gene is TRBV10-2, the J gene TRBJ2-3; D not resolved. Per germline, CDR1 WSHSY and CDR2 SAAADI. The V end was cut by 7 bases, the J end by 0 bases, with 8 bases between. The CDR3 spans 13 residues. The CDR3 sequence is CASMTGSTDTQYF. DNA of the CDR3: TGCGCCAGCATGACGGGCAGCACAGATACGCAGTATTTT.